What follows are 19 T cell receptor beta chains derived from one specimen sequenced in a study of CD8+ T cells in alopecia areata. RNA, once extracted, was reverse transcribed into cDNA for use as the sequencing template. Repertoires were generated with immunoSEQ multiplex PCR, while TCRdb's copy carries only in-frame clones and drops some. In the table there are 160,000 or so clones, 58% of which are singletons. As to treatment: oral pan-JAK inhibitor, 5-10 mg twice daily. The sample consisted of CD4+ T cells sorted from blood, taken between weeks 55 and 65, from a patient treated with tofacitinib. Source of these receptors: a human donor with alopecia areata.

This clone has only one observation. The chain joins TRBV7-8 to TRBJ2-5; D is ambiguous. CDR3 length: 11 amino acids. V was trimmed by 6 bases and J by 7 bases, leaving 9 bases between them. The germline V gene has CDR1 SGHVS and CDR2 FQNEAQ. The CDR3 loop reads CASSAELTQYF. The DNA for the CDR3 is TGTGCCAGCAGTGCGGAGTTGACCCAGTACTTC.

This clone has more than one count but fewer than ten. This chain uses TRBV29-1 with TRBJ1-2; D is undetermined. Germline CDR1 SQVTM, CDR2 ANQGSEA. The CDR3 loop spans 11 amino acids. V shed 5 bases and J shed 7 bases, with 11 bases lying between them. The CDR3 region has the DNA TGCAGCGTTCTATTTGGGTCTGGCTACACCTTC. It specifies CSVLFGSGYTF.

This clone appeared once. The chain uses TRBV29-1 and TRBJ1-1; D is unclear. The germline V gene has CDR1 SQVTM and CDR2 ANQGSEA. V gave up 5 bases and J gave up 0 bases, with 7 bases separating them. This CDR3 has 12 amino acids. Here the CDR3 reads CSVHTMNTEAFF. CDR3 nucleotides: TGCAGCGTTCATACCATGAACACTGAAGCTTTCTTT.

CDR3 loop: CASSQDRGRSSTDTQYF. In DNA, the CDR3 is TGCGCCAGCAGCCAAGATCGGGGCAGATCTAGCACAGATACGCAGTATTTT. The genes are TRBV4-1 and TRBJ2-3; D may match TRBD1 or TRBD2 (5 bases each). The CDR3 runs to 17 residues. With 0 bases removed from V and 0 bases from J, the gap between germline ends came to 13 bases. Germline assignment: CDR1 MGHRA and CDR2 YSYEKL.

This clone was counted a few times. The chain recombines TRBV5-6 with TRBJ2-1; 11 nucleotides agree with TRBD2. The germline V gene has CDR1 SGHDT and CDR2 YYEEEE. This CDR3 has 15 amino acids. Trimming cost V 8 bases and J 8 bases; bases outside gene matches: 12. The CDR3 loop is CASSRLAGGVDEQFF. The CDR3 nucleotides read TGTGCCAGTAGTAGGCTAGCGGGGGGCGTCGATGAGCAGTTCTTC.

This clone has just one count. The chain employs TRBV4-1 and TRBJ2-1; TRBD1 matches at 10 bases. The CDR3 has 16 residues. The V gene end was trimmed by 7 bases and the J gene end by 8 bases; junction bases not matched to a gene: 14. Germline V gives CDR1 MGHRA, CDR2 YSYEKL. CDR3 sequence (DNA): TGCGCCAGCACGACAGGGGGCTGGGGTTCGGGCGATGAGCAGTTCTTC. Residues: CASTTGGWGSGDEQFF.

This CDR3 is CASRRQGGYEQYF. CDR3 sequence (DNA): TGTGCCAGCAGGCGACAGGGGGGCTACGAGCAGTACTTC. This rearrangement joins TRBV6-6 to TRBJ2-7; 9 bases are a match to TRBD1. The ends lost 6 bases at V and 3 bases at J; junction bases unmatched: 3. The CDR3 spans 13 residues. CDR1 and CDR2 from the germline V gene are MNHNY and SVGAGI (reference sequence).

This clone was seen a handful of times. The chain recombines TRBV29-1 with TRBJ2-2; 9 bases align to TRBD1. The CDR3 contains 13 residues. Germline V gene sequence: CDR1 SQVTM, CDR2 ANQGSEA. J gave up 7 bases and V 7 bases, and 7 bases lay outside the gene matches. In nucleotides, the CDR3 is TGCAGCGGACAACAGGGGGCTAACGGGGAGCTGTTTTTT. Residues: CSGQQGANGELFF.

The CDR3: CASSPQGGPHQPQHF. The CDR3 DNA is TGTGCCAGTAGTCCCCAAGGGGGACCTCATCAGCCCCAGCATTTT. This chain joins TRBV19 and TRBJ1-5, with D possibly being TRBD1 (6 bases). From germline, CDR1 is LNHDA and CDR2 SQIVND (reference sequence). The ends were cut back, 5 bases at V and 5 bases at J, with 16 bases in the middle. The CDR3 runs 15 residues.

As concerns this clone: Other DNA sequences from this sample encode an identical CDR3 as well. The V gene is TRBV5-1, the J gene TRBJ2-3; D not resolved. V lost 0 bases, J lost 0 bases, and 5 bases lay in between. The V gene's germline CDR1 is SGHRS and CDR2 YFSETQ. The CDR3 spans 14 residues. CDR3 DNA sequence: TGCGCCAGCAGCTTGGGTCGCAGCACAGATACGCAGTATTTT. Encoded protein: CASSLGRSTDTQYF.

The rearrangement joins TRBV29-1 to TRBJ2-7; TRBD1 matches 7 bases. The CDR3 length is 13 residues. Trimming at V came to 7 bases and at J to 2 bases, leaving 8 bases not matched to a gene. Germline CDR1 SQVTM, CDR2 ANQGSEA. The CDR3 coding sequence is TGCAGCGGACCCCGACAGGGAGCCTACGAGCAGTACTTC. This translates into CSGPRQGAYEQYF.

CDR3 loop: CASSSPRLGANEQFF. As DNA, the CDR3 is TGTGCCAGCAGTTCCCCTAGGCTAGGGGCCAATGAGCAGTTCTTC. The chain is built from TRBV6-5 and TRBJ2-1; tentative D call: TRBD1 (5 bases). Germline lookup yields CDR1 MNHEY and CDR2 SVGAGI. Trimming left V 4 bases short and J 6 bases short, with 16 bases between. The CDR3 length is 15 residues.

This clone was observed a few times. The V call is TRBV2, the J call TRBJ2-7; 10 bases match TRBD1. This CDR3 comprises 17 residues. V lost 6 bases to trimming and J lost 7 bases; unmatched junction nucleotides: 18. Germline V gives CDR1 SNHLY, CDR2 FYNNEI. Written as DNA, the CDR3 is TGTGCCAGCAGCCTTAAACCCTCCGGGACAGGGGTGAGGGAGCAGTACTTC. It yields the protein CASSLKPSGTGVREQYF.

This clone was seen only a few times. This chain joins TRBV29-1 and TRBJ2-5; D might be TRBD1 (5 bases). The V gene lost 1 base and the J gene lost 4 bases, with 16 bases spanning the gap. This CDR3 has 15 residues. Per the germline V gene, CDR1 is SQVTM and CDR2 is ANQGSEA. The CDR3 DNA is TGCAGCGTTGAAGGGACACTGGGGAATCCAGAGACCCAGTACTTC. It specifies CSVEGTLGNPETQYF.

This clone was seen more than once but under ten times. V usage is TRBV2 and J usage is TRBJ2-3, with D tentatively TRBD1 (6 bases). Germline CDR1 and CDR2: SNHLY and FYNNEI. The CDR3 extends over 14 amino acids. Deletions cut 10 bases from V and 1 base from J, with 15 bases between. The chain's CDR3 is CATKSDSGTDTQYF. The CDR3 bases are TGTGCCACTAAGTCGGACAGCGGCACAGATACGCAGTATTTT.

V and J are TRBV5-6 and TRBJ2-5; D perhaps matches TRBD2 (6 bases). Trimming shortened V by 4 bases and J by 6 bases, and 19 bases separated the two germline ends. The CDR3 totals 15 residues. The germline V gene has CDR1 SGHDT and CDR2 YYEEEE. The DNA of the CDR3 is TGTGCCAGCAGCCCCATCGGTGGTGGAGGGAAGACCCAGTACTTC. This codes for CASSPIGGGGKTQYF. Looking up the rest from reference TRBV5-6 and TRBJ2-5 gives the full variable domain: DAGVTQSPTHLIKTRGQQVTLRCSPKSGHDTVSWYQQALGQGPQFIFQYYEEEERQRGNFPDRFSGHQFPNYSSELNVNALLLGDSALYLCASSPIGGGGKTQYFGPGTRLLVL.

The CDR3 reads CAITTGLGTDTQYF. In DNA form, the CDR3 reads TGTGCCATCACGACAGGGCTAGGCACAGATACGCAGTATTTT. The chain joins TRBV10-3 to TRBJ2-3, with 7 bases matching TRBD1. CDR1 is ENHRY and CDR2 is SYGVKD in the germline V gene. V was pared by 7 bases and J by 1 base, with 5 bases of the junction left unmatched. CDR3 length equals 14 residues.

This clone was seen only a few times. DNA for the CDR3: TGCAGCGTTGAGACTAGCGGGAACACCGGGGAGCTGTTTTTT. Protein sequence: CSVETSGNTGELFF. This chain links TRBV29-1 with TRBJ2-2, with 9 bases lining up with TRBD2. V lost 3 bases, J lost 1 base, and 0 bases stayed unmatched. CDR1 and CDR2 from the germline V gene are SQVTM and ANQGSEA. There are 14 residues in the CDR3.

This clone has more than one count but fewer than ten. The gene calls are TRBV29-1 and TRBJ1-2; D ambiguous. CDR3 size: 10 residues. Germline loops: CDR1 SQVTM, CDR2 ANQGSEA. V was clipped by 2 bases and J by 8 bases, with 6 bases between them. CDR3 residues: CSVERGGYTF. The CDR3 coding sequence is TGCAGCGTTGAACGTGGGGGCTACACCTTC.